This TCR beta chain was captured in a study of STAT5B mutations in CD4+ large granular lymphocyte leukemia. Study-wide findings and caveats: Main leukemic clonotypes were patient-specific, but more than 20% appeared at low frequency elsewhere.

The data were produced by immunoSEQ multiplex PCR, yet TCRdb's version contains in-frame clones alone and is incomplete. The sample has about 29,000 clones; 78% are singletons. Germline CDR1 and CDR2: MGHRA and YSYEKL. The CDR3 length is 19 residues. Trimming removed 0 bases at V and 7 bases at J, with 25 bases between. Comments on this clone: Its antigen is not identified.

The sequence was collected from a human donor in good health. The chain carries TRBV4-1 and TRBJ1-5; D is perhaps TRBD1 (5 bases). Material: CD4+ T cells from blood buffy coats. CDR3 in amino acids: CASSQDWAPTGFLHQPQHF. The DNA of the CDR3 is TGCGCCAGCAGCCAAGATTGGGCCCCTACAGGTTTTTTACACCAGCCCCAGCATTTT.